The subject of this entry is one T cell receptor beta chain. Its antigen target is currently unknown. It has no much larger one-base neighbor in the sample; base qualities were not kept. Peripheral blood CD8+ and CD4+ T cells from healthy donors, Susac syndrome patients and multiple sclerosis patients were profiled using high-throughput TCR beta sequencing. Multiple sclerosis controls were treatment-naive patients with stable or active relapsing-remitting disease fulfilling revised McDonald criteria. Bulk CD8+ and CD4+ T cells were purified by magnetic negative isolation, while CD8+ TEMRA cells were enriched using FACS. Blood was collected in EDTA tubes and processed within 24 hours, with PBMCs isolated through density gradient centrifugation. PBMCs intended for TCR sequencing were cryopreserved in liquid nitrogen and thawed later in a water bath at 37 degrees C. The sorted or isolated CD4+, CD8+ and CD8+ TEMRA cells reached a purity of at least 90%.

Cut back by 5 bases and 4 bases, the V and J ends lie 13 bases apart. The CDR3 runs 14 amino acids, cysteine and phenylalanine included. Left in the record is the CDR3 DNA by itself, 42 bases read in frame from the first base. CDR1 and CDR2, looked up from the germline V gene (reference sequence), are PRHDT and FYEKMQ. The data originate from a study of CD8 T cells in Susac syndrome (dated by TCRdb to the late 2010s). Concerning the study at large: Repertoire sequencing was used to test whether CD8+ T cell activation and differentiation in Susac syndrome was antigen driven. The clonality of the CD8+ T cell repertoire was compared across about a dozen healthy donors, about 14 Susac syndrome patients and roughly 15 multiple sclerosis patients. General conclusions and limits of the study: The number of individuals in the TCR sequencing and HLA analysis was acknowledged as relatively small.

RNA was extracted using the RNeasy kit, and about 0.5 to 1 ug of the RNA was reverse transcribed with random hexamers. TCR beta CDR3 regions were amplified with the immunoSEQ multiplex PCR assay covering 54 Vbeta and 13 Jbeta segments. PCR amplification bias was corrected by using a synthetic template baseline for primer optimization and computational correction. Concerning the study's data processing: Only productive sequences were kept, with reads annotated to V, D and J genes according to IMGT and analyzed in immunoSEQ Analyzer. Clonality was computed as one minus Shannon entropy normalized by log2 of the number of productive unique sequences. For each patient and control, public and private clones were evaluated within the 100 most prevalent clones. Susac-specific clones were defined as absent from healthy and MS cohorts, around 980 published viral clones and other ImmuneACCESS disease sequences. Using fastp trimming at Q25 and MiXCR clonotype assembly, TCRdb reanalyzed the public sequencing data and kept in-frame beta chains. Here each entry gathers all rows of one CDR3 protein and keeps the most common genes and DNA. TCRdb, not the authors, supplied the V and J calls. Present in this sample are under 550,000 distinct CDR3 sequences, around 85% of which were seen just once. Of the sample, roughly 0.1% is held by the ten largest clones.

The sequenced material came from CD8+ T cells from PBMCs. This receptor chain uses TRBV13 and TRBJ2-3; a tentative D call is TRBD1 (6 bases match). This TCR was sampled from a human donor with multiple sclerosis. The CDR3 has the sequence CASSPPGEPDTQYF. In nucleotides, the sequence is TGTGCCAGCAGCCCCCCAGGGGAACCAGATACGCAGTATTTT.